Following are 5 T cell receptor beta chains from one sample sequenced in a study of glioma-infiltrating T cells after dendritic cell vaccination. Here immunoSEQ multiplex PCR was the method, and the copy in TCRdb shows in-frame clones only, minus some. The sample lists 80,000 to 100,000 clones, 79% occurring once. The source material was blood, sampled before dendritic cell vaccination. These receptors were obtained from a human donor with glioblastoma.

In DNA, the CDR3 is TGTGCCAGCAGTGCCCCGGGACTAGCGGGAGAGGAGCAGTACTTC. It is translated as CASSAPGLAGEEQYF. The chain recombines TRBV6-5 with TRBJ2-7; 14 bases map to TRBD2. V shed 5 bases and J 7 bases; nucleotides not matched to a gene: 7. This CDR3 has 15 residues. CDR1 is MNHEY and CDR2 is SVGAGI in the germline V gene.

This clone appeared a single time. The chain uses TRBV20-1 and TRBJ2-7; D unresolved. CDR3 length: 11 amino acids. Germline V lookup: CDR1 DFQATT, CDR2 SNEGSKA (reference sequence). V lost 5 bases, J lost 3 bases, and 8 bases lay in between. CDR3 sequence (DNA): TGCAGTGCTCCTACTAACTACGAGCAGTACTTC. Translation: CSAPTNYEQYF.

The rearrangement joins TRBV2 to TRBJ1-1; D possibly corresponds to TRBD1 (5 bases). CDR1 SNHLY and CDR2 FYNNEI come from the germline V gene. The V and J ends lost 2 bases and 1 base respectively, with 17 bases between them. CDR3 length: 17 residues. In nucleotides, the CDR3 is TGTGCCAGCAGTGAACGGCAGGGTTTTTTAGCGAACACTGAAGCTTTCTTT. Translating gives CASSERQGFLANTEAFF. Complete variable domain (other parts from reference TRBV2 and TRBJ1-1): EPEVTQTPSHQVTQMGQEVILRCVPISNHLYFYWYRQILGQKVEFLVSFYNNEISEKSEIFDDQFSVERPDGSNFTLKIRSTKLEDSAMYFCASSERQGFLANTEAFFGQGTRLTVV.

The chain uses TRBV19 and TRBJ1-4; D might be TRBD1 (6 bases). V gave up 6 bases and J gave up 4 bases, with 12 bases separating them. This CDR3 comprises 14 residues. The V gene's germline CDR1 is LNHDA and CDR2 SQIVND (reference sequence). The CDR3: CASRRQEVNEKLFF. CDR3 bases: TGTGCCAGTAGACGACAGGAAGTTAATGAAAAACTGTTTTTT.

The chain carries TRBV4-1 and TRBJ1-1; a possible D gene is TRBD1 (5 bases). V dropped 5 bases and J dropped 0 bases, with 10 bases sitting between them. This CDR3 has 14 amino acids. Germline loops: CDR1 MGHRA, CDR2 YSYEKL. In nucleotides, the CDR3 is TGCGCCAGCAGCGTGACAGAGATGAACACTGAAGCTTTCTTT. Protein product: CASSVTEMNTEAFF.